This TCR beta chain was recovered during a study of T cell responses to AZD1222 COVID-19 vaccine. Study outcomes and limitations: Clonal diversity was possibly underestimated; the donors were predominantly white British and more often female. The study found vaccine-associated CD4 TCRs spanning spike, dominant at 160-218 and 743-854.

V was clipped by 5 bases and J by 4 bases; unmatched bases: 7. This CDR3 spans 14 amino acids. Germline V gene sequence: CDR1 SGHVS, CDR2 FQNEAQ. Turning to this clone: Its target is not known.

Using immunoSEQ multiplex PCR, the repertoire was profiled, and TCRdb retains in-frame clones only, with some absent. The top ten hold approximately 2% of the sample, which has some 150,000 clones, approximately 90% seen once. The sample was peripheral blood, taken on day 0 of AZD1222 vaccination. The gene calls are TRBV7-8 and TRBJ1-1, with 7 bases aligning to TRBD1. The receptor was isolated from an adult in good health. The CDR3 sequence: CASSPEGAVTEAFF. The CDR3 DNA reads as TGTGCCAGCAGCCCCGAGGGGGCAGTCACTGAAGCTTTCTTT.